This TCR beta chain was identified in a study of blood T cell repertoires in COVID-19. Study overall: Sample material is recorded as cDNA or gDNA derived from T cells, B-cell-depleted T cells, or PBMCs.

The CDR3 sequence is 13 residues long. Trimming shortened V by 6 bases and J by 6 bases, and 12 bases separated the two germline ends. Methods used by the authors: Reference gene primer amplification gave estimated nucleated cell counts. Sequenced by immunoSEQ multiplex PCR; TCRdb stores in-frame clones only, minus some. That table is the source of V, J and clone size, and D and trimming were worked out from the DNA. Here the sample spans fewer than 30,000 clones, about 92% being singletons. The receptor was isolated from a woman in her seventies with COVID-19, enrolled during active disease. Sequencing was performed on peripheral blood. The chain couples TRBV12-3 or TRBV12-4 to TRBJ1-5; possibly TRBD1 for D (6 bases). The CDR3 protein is CASRSGATQPQHF. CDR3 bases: TGTGCCAGCAGATCAGGGGCAACTCAGCCCCAGCATTTT.